This T cell receptor beta chain was profiled in a study of T cell repertoires in ileal Crohn's disease. Whole-study context: About half of patients got postoperative therapy: under 12 thiopurines, approximately 18 anti-TNF. The M0 sample came from the inflamed ileal portion of the resected specimen.

As to time point: inflamed ileum from the surgical specimen. The CDR3 loop spans 14 amino acids. Trimming took off 2 bases at V and 3 bases at J, with 10 bases between the two ends. CDR1 is MNHEY, CDR2 SMNVEV, per germline (reference sequence). Method: immunoSEQ multiplex PCR; TCRdb's copy keeps in-frame clones and lacks some. The repertoire holds about 3,300 clones, with more than 85% as singletons. The sample taken for sequencing was ileal tissue. The receptor's source is an adult with Crohn's disease. The V gene is TRBV27, the J gene TRBJ1-2; D is unclear. In DNA, the CDR3 is TGTGCCAGCAGTTTACACGCGGCGGACTATGGCTACACCTTC. It yields the protein CASSLHAADYGYTF.